A single sample is the source of the 22 T cell receptor beta chains below, sequenced in a study of T cell responses to AZD1222 COVID-19 vaccine. Only in-frame clones appear in the TCRdb table, and some are missing; sequencing was by immunoSEQ multiplex PCR. The sample comprises around 67,000 clones, about 85% of which are singletons, and approximately 21% rests with the top ten. Sample: peripheral blood, taken on day 0 of AZD1222 vaccination. These receptors were collected from an adult in good health.

This chain uses TRBV7-9 with TRBJ1-1; the D gene is possibly TRBD1 (6 bases). Germline-derived CDR1 and CDR2 are SEHNR and FQNEAQ (reference sequence). The CDR3 consists of 14 residues. V shed 6 bases and J shed 2 bases, with 13 bases lying between them. CDR3 loop: CASRLGGANTEAFF. The CDR3 nucleotides are TGTGCCAGCAGGCTAGGGGGGGCTAACACTGAAGCTTTCTTT.

The chain recombines TRBV24-1 with TRBJ1-1; tentatively, D is TRBD1 (5 bases). Germline CDR1 is KGHDR and CDR2 is SFDVKD. The germline V and J ends were trimmed by 5 bases and 6 bases, with 21 bases remaining between them. The CDR3 runs 16 residues. The CDR3 region has the DNA TGTGCCACCAGTGTCGTCGGGGACTCCGGGGTCGCTGAAGCTTTCTTT. It codes for CATSVVGDSGVAEAFF.

V usage is TRBV24-1 and J usage is TRBJ2-6, with D possibly matching TRBD1 (5 bases). The germline CDR1 and CDR2 sequences are KGHDR and SFDVKD. V dropped 6 bases and J dropped 2 bases, with 13 bases sitting between them. This CDR3 is built from 16 residues. CDR3 DNA sequence: TGTGCCACCAGTCCGATGACAGCCACTGGGGCCAACGTCCTGACTTTC. Amino acid sequence: CATSPMTATGANVLTF.

The chain has TRBV7-3 and TRBJ1-1; D is undetermined. Germline CDR1 is SGHTA and CDR2 is FQGTGA. V lost 2 bases to trimming and J lost 6 bases, with 7 bases between them. There are 12 residues in the CDR3. The DNA of the CDR3 is TGTGCCAGCAGCTTACCCCCCGCTGAAGCTTTCTTT. Amino acid sequence: CASSLPPAEAFF.

The rearrangement joins TRBV28 to TRBJ1-4; 7 bases are shared with TRBD1. The germline CDR1 and CDR2 sequences are MDHEN and SYDVKM. The CDR3 extends over 17 amino acids. The V segment lost 6 bases and the J segment 7 bases; nucleotides outside the gene matches: 17. In DNA form, the CDR3 reads TGTGCCAGCAGCCCCCCTCTGACAGGGTGGGGAAGTGAAAAACTGTTTTTT. Translation gives CASSPPLTGWGSEKLFF.

The chain has TRBV6-4 and TRBJ1-4; D unclear. This CDR3 comprises 17 residues. V was trimmed by 0 bases and J by 1 base, leaving 12 bases between them. Looked up from germline, CDR1 is MRHNA and CDR2 is SNTAGT. CDR3 nucleotides: TGTGCCAGCAGTGACTCTAAACACCCCTTAACTAATGAAAAACTGTTTTTT. Its translation: CASSDSKHPLTNEKLFF.

The genes are TRBV6-6 and TRBJ1-4, with TRBD1 matching 10 bases. J was trimmed by 1 base and V by 6 bases; bases with no gene match: 5. Germline assignment: CDR1 MNHNY and CDR2 SVGAGI (reference sequence). This CDR3 is built from 16 residues. CDR3 DNA: TGTGCCAGCAGGCCGACAGGGGGCGGAACTAATGAAAAACTGTTTTTT. Its protein is CASRPTGGGTNEKLFF.

This clone appeared a few times. The chain employs TRBV7-2 and TRBJ1-3; 7 bases are a match to TRBD1. The V segment lost 4 bases and the J segment 4 bases; nucleotides outside the gene matches: 7. Germline CDR1 SGHTA, CDR2 FQGNSA. CDR3 length: 15 residues. Here the CDR3 reads CASSSKGARGNTIYF. CDR3 nucleotides: TGTGCCAGCAGCTCCAAGGGGGCGCGAGGAAACACCATATATTTT.

V and J are TRBV5-4 and TRBJ1-3; D is uncertain. Germline loops: CDR1 SGHNT, CDR2 YYREEE (reference sequence). This CDR3 spans 14 amino acids. Deletions cut 0 bases from V and 1 base from J, with 5 bases between. The CDR3 DNA is TGTGCCAGCAGCTTGGGGCAGTCTGGAAACACCATATATTTT. As protein: CASSLGQSGNTIYF.

This clone showed up just once. Distinct nucleotide sequences in the sample also encode this CDR3. The chain couples TRBV12-3 or TRBV12-4 to TRBJ1-2; D ambiguous. CDR3 length: 13 residues. The ends were cut back, 2 bases at V and 2 bases at J, with 6 bases in the middle. In nucleotides, the CDR3 is TGTGCCAGCAGTTTATCTGGGAACTATGGCTACACCTTC. Translating it yields CASSLSGNYGYTF.

This chain joins TRBV28 and TRBJ1-6, with D perhaps matching TRBD1 (5 bases). Trimming left V 5 bases short and J 10 bases short, with 15 bases between. CDR1 is MDHEN and CDR2 is SYDVKM in the germline V gene. The CDR3 is made up of 14 amino acids. The CDR3 DNA is TGTGCCAGCAGTCCCCTACAGGAACACTCACCCCTCCACTTT. The encoded protein is CASSPLQEHSPLHF.

V is TRBV3-1 (or the pseudogene TRBV3-2) and J is TRBJ2-2, with D hard to call. Trimming took off 10 bases at V and 2 bases at J, with 11 bases between the two ends. Germline loops: CDR1 LGHDT, CDR2 YNNKEL (reference sequence). The CDR3 consists of 13 residues. CDR3 DNA sequence: TGTGCCACCGCAGTACTAAACACCGGGGAGCTGTTTTTT. This translates into CATAVLNTGELFF.

J is TRBJ2-7 and V is TRBV24-1; TRBD1 is a possible D gene (6 bases). This CDR3 has 15 residues. Trimming took off 9 bases at V and 1 base at J, with 18 bases between the two ends. The germline V gene has CDR1 KGHDR and CDR2 SFDVKD. The CDR3 region has the DNA TGTGCCACCCAGGCCGGGATCACAGGGTCCTACGAGCAGTACTTC. Protein sequence: CATQAGITGSYEQYF.

The chain is built from TRBV28 and TRBJ1-1, with D hard to call. Germline V gene sequence: CDR1 MDHEN, CDR2 SYDVKM. The V gene lost 5 bases and the J gene lost 7 bases, with 5 bases spanning the gap. The CDR3 sequence is 10 residues long. DNA of the CDR3: TGTGCCAGCAGTAAACTTGAAGCTTTCTTT. It is translated as CASSKLEAFF.

The chain uses TRBV7-2 and TRBJ2-3; the match to TRBD2 covers 7 bases. Germline trimming cut 3 bases from V and 1 base from J; bases unmatched to any gene: 4. The CDR3 loop spans 15 amino acids. Germline V lookup: CDR1 SGHTA, CDR2 FQGNSA. The CDR3 loop is CASSFTAGGTDTQYF. In DNA, the CDR3 is TGTGCCAGCAGCTTTACTGCGGGGGGCACAGATACGCAGTATTTT.

This chain links TRBV7-9 with TRBJ1-6, with unresolved D. Germline V lookup: CDR1 SEHNR, CDR2 FQNEAQ (reference sequence). With 5 bases removed from V and 4 bases from J, the gap between germline ends came to 15 bases. The CDR3 runs 16 residues. This CDR3 is CASSIREQVYNSPLHF. The CDR3 DNA is TGTGCCAGCAGCATTCGTGAGCAGGTGTATAATTCACCCCTCCACTTT.

The V gene is TRBV5-1, the J gene TRBJ1-1; D is perhaps TRBD1 (5 bases). Per the germline V gene, CDR1 is SGHRS and CDR2 is YFSETQ. Trimming stripped 4 bases from V and 1 base from J, with 14 bases between. The CDR3 totals 15 residues. CDR3 protein: CASSLTGFGNTEAFF. The CDR3 coding sequence is TGCGCCAGCAGCCTAACAGGTTTTGGGAACACTGAAGCTTTCTTT.

This clone was recorded a few times. The chain couples TRBV20-1 to TRBJ1-2, with D hard to call. The CDR3 contains 12 residues. Germline V gene lookup returns CDR1 DFQATT and CDR2 SNEGSKA (reference sequence). Trimming left V 3 bases short and J 4 bases short, with 9 bases between. CDR3 coding DNA: TGCAGTGCTAGTGCGGGGTTCTATGGCTACACCTTC. It encodes CSASAGFYGYTF.

V and J are TRBV21-1 and TRBJ1-1; the table gives TRBD1 as D, unverified against the DNA. TRBV21-1 is a pseudogene segment. CDR3 length equals 13 residues. The CDR3 coding sequence is TGTGCCAGCAGCAAAAACAAGACAGTTGAAGCTTTCTTT. Its translation is CASSKNKTVEAFF.

The V gene is TRBV18, the J gene TRBJ1-5; the D gene is possibly TRBD1 (6 bases). V was shortened by 2 bases and J by 6 bases, with 20 bases between the two germline ends. Germline CDR1 and CDR2: KGHSH and LQKENI. This CDR3 has 17 amino acids. For the CDR3, the DNA is TGTGCCAGCTCACCAACCAAGGGGGGCTCGAGTAGTCAGCCCCAGCATTTT. Residues: CASSPTKGGSSSQPQHF.

This clone appeared once. The chain uses TRBV6-5 and TRBJ1-3; a possible D gene is TRBD1 (5 bases). The germline V and J ends were trimmed by 11 bases and 4 bases, with 21 bases remaining between them. CDR3 size: 15 residues. CDR1 is MNHEY and CDR2 is SVGAGI in the germline V gene. CDR3 sequence (DNA): TGTGCCGCCAAGCCGGGACTCACCGGCGGAAACACCATATATTTT. This encodes CAAKPGLTGGNTIYF.

V is TRBV18 and J is TRBJ1-2; D is perhaps TRBD1 (6 bases). The germline CDR1 and CDR2 sequences are KGHSH and LQKENI. CDR3 length equals 14 residues. V shed 6 bases and J shed 0 bases, with 11 bases lying between them. CDR3 sequence reads: CASSLDRANYGYTF. CDR3 DNA: TGTGCCAGCTCCTTGGACAGAGCTAACTATGGCTACACCTTC.